This record looks at one T cell receptor beta chain sequence and its context. Its antigen is not identified. The assay was immunoSEQ multiplex PCR, and TCRdb's table has in-frame clones only and misses some. The table has about 140,000 clones, roughly 92% seen once. These data are taken from a study of T cell responses to AZD1222 COVID-19 vaccine. Study-wide background: Researchers grouped second doses given at about 4 or about 12 weeks into one pool.

Broader study findings: Recipients of two AZD1222 doses showed rising Spike-specific TCR breadth and depth.

The sequencing used peripheral blood, collected on day 0 of AZD1222 vaccination. The receptor comes from an adult in good health.

The CDR3 reads CASVGLGGNEQFF. CDR3 DNA: TGTGCCAGCGTGGGGTTGGGGGGCAATGAGCAGTTCTTC. V and J are TRBV6-5 and TRBJ2-1; possible D gene TRBD2, 6 bases. The CDR3 has 13 residues. Germline values: CDR1 MNHEY, CDR2 SVGAGI. V dropped 8 bases and J dropped 6 bases, with 14 bases sitting between them.